This paragraph reports one T cell receptor beta chain. These data are taken from a study of T cell changes during pregnancy in multiple sclerosis. The assay was immunoSEQ multiplex PCR, and TCRdb's table has in-frame clones only and misses some. The sample yields some 17,000 clones, more than 70% seen once. The germline V gene encodes CDR1 MNHEY and CDR2 SMNVEV (reference sequence). Trimming removed 0 bases at V and 2 bases at J, with 11 bases between. The CDR3 sequence is 16 residues long. The TCR comes from a female donor in good health, enrolled as a control in a pregnancy study. Sequencing was performed on CD8+ T cells from peripheral blood mononuclear cells, taken in the third trimester of pregnancy. This chain connects TRBV27 to TRBJ2-1, with TRBD1 as a possible D gene (5 bases). This CDR3 is CASSLSAGIAYNEQFF. Here the CDR3 DNA reads TGTGCCAGCAGTTTATCGGCAGGGATCGCCTACAATGAGCAGTTCTTC.